The clone carrying this TCR beta chain was seen a handful of times. Produced via immunoSEQ multiplex PCR; TCRdb's table is partial and in-frame only. The table shows 130,000 or so clones, with 80% to 90% occurring only once. The germline CDR1 and CDR2 sequences are SEHNR and FQNEAQ (reference sequence). V shed 5 bases and J shed 6 bases, with 18 bases lying between them. The CDR3 extends over 15 amino acids. The sample is drawn from a study of T cell responses to AZD1222 COVID-19 vaccine. The chain has TRBV7-9 and TRBJ2-3; D tentatively reads TRBD1 or TRBD2 (5 bases each). The specimen comprised peripheral blood, sampled on day 0 of AZD1222 vaccination. The TCR sequence derives from an adult in good health. CDR3 DNA sequence: TGTGCCAGCAGCCGAACGGGGCCTCATTCTGATACGCAGTATTTT. Its protein product is CASSRTGPHSDTQYF.